Included here is one T cell receptor (beta chain) sequence, with context. Which antigen it targets is not known. Per-nucleotide qualities are absent, and no much larger clonotype sits a single base away. The sample comes from a study of CD8 T cells in ankylosing spondylitis listed by TCRdb under 2017. About the study as a whole: T cell receptor beta repertoires were profiled in healthy donors and ankylosing spondylitis patients so that disease-linked TCR variants could be found. Peripheral blood was sampled, and synovial fluid was also collected from ankylosing spondylitis patients. The full study cohort comprised about 23 ankylosing spondylitis patients and 110 or so healthy donors.

Sequenced using an Illumina HiSeq 2500. Quantitative 5'-RACE with molecular barcodes was the method used to prepare the TCR beta libraries. The paper's data handling went like this. A new computational method, built on a probabilistic model of VDJ rearrangement, was used to identify disease-linked TCR variants. The raw public reads went through TCRdb reprocessing: fastp at Q25, MiXCR clone calling, in-frame beta chains kept. Identical CDR3 protein sequences are pooled into one entry, listed with their most common genes and DNA. The V and J calls, along with clone size, are taken from TCRdb and not from the paper's own processing. In all, the sample holds about 540,000 distinct CDR3 sequences, and 10% to 15% of those were seen once. The top ten clonotypes cover over 6.5% of the sample. From the cysteine up to the phenylalanine, the CDR3 has a length of 11 residues. The read is trimmed to its CDR3 DNA, 33 bases read in frame from base 1.

Here is what the overall study found, with its caveats: The disease-linked clones were reported to be significantly enriched in matched synovial fluid samples from ankylosing spondylitis patients. In peripheral blood, the disease-linked clones were found at relatively low frequencies and had a CD8+ phenotype. Some motif variants had previously been reported in the synovial fluid and blood of reactive arthritis patients, which suggests shared mechanisms of disease initiation. Blood from ankylosing spondylitis patients appeared to be characterized by a TCR beta motif composed of under 10 highly homologous amino acid variants.

The sample comprised blood, either unsorted or a sorted T cell fraction (not recorded which). This TCR was recovered from a male donor with ankylosing spondylitis. The chain is encoded by TRBV21-1 joined to TRBJ2-1; the D segment call TRBD1 is taken from the table without a DNA check. TRBV21-1 is designated a pseudogene. This receptor carries the CDR3 CASLDRNEQFF. The bases are TGTGCCAGCTTGGACAGAAATGAGCAGTTCTTC.